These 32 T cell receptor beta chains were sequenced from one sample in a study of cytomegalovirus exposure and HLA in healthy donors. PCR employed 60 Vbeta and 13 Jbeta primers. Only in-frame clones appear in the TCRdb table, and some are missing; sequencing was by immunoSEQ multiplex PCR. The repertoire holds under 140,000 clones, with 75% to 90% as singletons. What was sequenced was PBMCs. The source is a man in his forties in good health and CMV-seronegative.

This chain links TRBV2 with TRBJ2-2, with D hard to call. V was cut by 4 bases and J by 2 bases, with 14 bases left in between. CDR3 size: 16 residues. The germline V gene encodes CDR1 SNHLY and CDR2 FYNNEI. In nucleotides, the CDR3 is TGTGCCAGCAGTGTTGCAGACATCATAAACACCGGGGAGCTGTTTTTT. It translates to CASSVADIINTGELFF.

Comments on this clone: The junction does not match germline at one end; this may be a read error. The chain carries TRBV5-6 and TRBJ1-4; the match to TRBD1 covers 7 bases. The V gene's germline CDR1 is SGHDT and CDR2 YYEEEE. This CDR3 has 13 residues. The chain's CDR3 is CASSLDRGERLFF. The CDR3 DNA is TGTGCCAGCAGCTTGGACAGGGGTGAAAGACTGTTTTTT.

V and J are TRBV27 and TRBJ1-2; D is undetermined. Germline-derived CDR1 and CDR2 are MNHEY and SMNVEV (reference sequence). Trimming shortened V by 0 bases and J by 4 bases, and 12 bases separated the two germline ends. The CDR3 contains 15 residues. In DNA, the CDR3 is TGTGCCAGCAGTTTATCTTCAGGTGGTCTCTATGGCTACACCTTC. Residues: CASSLSSGGLYGYTF.

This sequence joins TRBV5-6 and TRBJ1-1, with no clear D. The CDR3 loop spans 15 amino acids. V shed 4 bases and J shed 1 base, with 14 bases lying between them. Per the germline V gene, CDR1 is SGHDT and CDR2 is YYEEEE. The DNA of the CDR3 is TGTGCCAGCAGCCCGGGAGGTCGGACGAACACTGAAGCTTTCTTT. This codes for CASSPGGRTNTEAFF.

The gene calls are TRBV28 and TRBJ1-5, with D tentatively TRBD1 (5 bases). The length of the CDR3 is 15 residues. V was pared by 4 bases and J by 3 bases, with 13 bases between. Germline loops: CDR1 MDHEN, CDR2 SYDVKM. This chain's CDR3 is CASSSTGTFNQPQHF. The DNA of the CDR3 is TGTGCCAGCAGTTCAACCGGGACTTTCAATCAGCCCCAGCATTTT.

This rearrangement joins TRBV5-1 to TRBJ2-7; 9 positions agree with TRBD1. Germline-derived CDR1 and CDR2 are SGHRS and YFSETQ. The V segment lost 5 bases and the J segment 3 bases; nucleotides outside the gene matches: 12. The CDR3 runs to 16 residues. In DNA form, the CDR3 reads TGCGCCAGCAGGCAGGGGGCGGGACAGGGCTTCTACGAGCAGTACTTC. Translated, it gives CASRQGAGQGFYEQYF.

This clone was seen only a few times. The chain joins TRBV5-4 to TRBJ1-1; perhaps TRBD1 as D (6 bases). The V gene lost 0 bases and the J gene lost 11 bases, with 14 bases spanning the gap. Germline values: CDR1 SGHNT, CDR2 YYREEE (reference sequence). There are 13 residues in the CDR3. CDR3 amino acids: CASSLGGGTRAFF. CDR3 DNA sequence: TGTGCCAGCAGCTTGGGAGGGGGGACTAGGGCTTTCTTT.

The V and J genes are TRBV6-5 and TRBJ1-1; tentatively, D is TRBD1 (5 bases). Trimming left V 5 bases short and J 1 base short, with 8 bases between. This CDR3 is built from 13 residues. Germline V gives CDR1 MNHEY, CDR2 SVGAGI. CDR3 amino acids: CASSRTGNTEAFF. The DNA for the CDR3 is TGTGCCAGCAGTCGTACAGGGAACACTGAAGCTTTCTTT.

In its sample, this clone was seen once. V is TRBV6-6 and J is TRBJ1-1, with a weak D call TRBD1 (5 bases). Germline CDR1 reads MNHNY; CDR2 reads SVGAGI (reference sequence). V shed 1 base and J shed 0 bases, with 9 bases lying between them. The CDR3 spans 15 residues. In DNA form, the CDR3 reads TGTGCCAGCAGTTACTTGGTCAGGGTGAACACTGAAGCTTTCTTT. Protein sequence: CASSYLVRVNTEAFF.

In nucleotides, the CDR3 is TGTGCCAGCAGCCCCGGACAGGGGACCACTGAAGCTTTCTTT. It translates to CASSPGQGTTEAFF. The chain joins TRBV5-6 to TRBJ1-1; TRBD1 agrees at 9 bases. V trimming: 4 bases; J trimming: 4 bases; junction bases outside the gene matches: 5. Germline CDR1 SGHDT, CDR2 YYEEEE. The CDR3 is 14 residues long.

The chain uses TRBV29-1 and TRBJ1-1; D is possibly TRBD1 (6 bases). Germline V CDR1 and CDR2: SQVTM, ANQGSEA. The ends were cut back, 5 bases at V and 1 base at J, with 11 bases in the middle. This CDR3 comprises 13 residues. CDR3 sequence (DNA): TGCAGCGTTTTAAGACAGGAGAACACTGAAGCTTTCTTT. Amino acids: CSVLRQENTEAFF.

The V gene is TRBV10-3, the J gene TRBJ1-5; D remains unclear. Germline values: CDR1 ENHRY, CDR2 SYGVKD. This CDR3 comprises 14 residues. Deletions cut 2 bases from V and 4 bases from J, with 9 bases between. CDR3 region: CAISEGQLNQPQHF. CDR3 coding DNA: TGTGCCATCAGTGAGGGGCAGCTGAATCAGCCCCAGCATTTT.

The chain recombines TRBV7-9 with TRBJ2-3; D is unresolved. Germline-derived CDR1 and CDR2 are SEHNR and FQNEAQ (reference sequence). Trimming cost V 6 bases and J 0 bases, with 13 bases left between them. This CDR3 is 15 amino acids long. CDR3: CASSLQVPSTDTQYF. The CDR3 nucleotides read TGTGCCAGCAGTTTGCAGGTTCCTAGCACAGATACGCAGTATTTT.

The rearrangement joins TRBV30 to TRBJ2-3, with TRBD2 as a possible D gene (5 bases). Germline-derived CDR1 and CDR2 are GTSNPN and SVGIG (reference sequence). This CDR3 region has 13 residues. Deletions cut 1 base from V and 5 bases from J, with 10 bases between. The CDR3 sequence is CAWSAPGGDTQYF. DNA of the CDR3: TGTGCCTGGAGTGCCCCAGGAGGAGATACGCAGTATTTT. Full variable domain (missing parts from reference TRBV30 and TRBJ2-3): SQTIHQWPATLVQPVGSPLSLECTVEGTSNPNLYWYRQAAGRGLQLLFYSVGIGQISSEVPQNLSASRPQDRQFILSSKKLLLSDSGFYLCAWSAPGGDTQYFGPGTRLTVL.

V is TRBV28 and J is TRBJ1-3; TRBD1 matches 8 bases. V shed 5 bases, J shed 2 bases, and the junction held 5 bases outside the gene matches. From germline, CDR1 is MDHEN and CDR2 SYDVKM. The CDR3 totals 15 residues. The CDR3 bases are TGTGCCAGCAGTGGACAGACAGGGGCTGGAAACACCATATATTTT. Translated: CASSGQTGAGNTIYF.

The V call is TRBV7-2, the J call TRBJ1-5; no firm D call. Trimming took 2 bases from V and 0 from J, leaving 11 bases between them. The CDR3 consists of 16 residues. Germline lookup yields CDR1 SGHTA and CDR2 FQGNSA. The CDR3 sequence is CASSLSSRNSNQPQHF. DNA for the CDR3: TGTGCCAGCAGCTTATCCTCCAGGAATAGCAATCAGCCCCAGCATTTT. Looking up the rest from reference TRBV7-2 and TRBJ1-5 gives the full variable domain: GAGVSQSPSNKVTEKGKDVELRCDPISGHTALYWYRQSLGQGLEFLIYFQGNSAPDKSGLPSDRFSAERTGGSVSTLTIQRTQQEDSAVYLCASSLSSRNSNQPQHFGDGTRLSIL.

CDR3 nucleotide sequence: TGCATCGGACAGGGGATGGATACGCAGTATTTT. This encodes CIGQGMDTQYF. This chain joins TRBV29-1 and TRBJ2-3; TRBD1 matches at 9 bases. Germline V gene data show CDR1 as SQVTM and CDR2 as ANQGSEA. The CDR3 has 11 residues.

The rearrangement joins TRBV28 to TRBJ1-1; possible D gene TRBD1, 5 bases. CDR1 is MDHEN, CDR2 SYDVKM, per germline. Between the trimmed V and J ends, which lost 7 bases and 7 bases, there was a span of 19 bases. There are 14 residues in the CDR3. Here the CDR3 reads CASTYLGDRYEAFF. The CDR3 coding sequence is TGTGCCAGCACCTATCTAGGGGATCGGTATGAAGCTTTCTTT. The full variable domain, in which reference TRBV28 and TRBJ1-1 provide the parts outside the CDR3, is DVKVTQSSRYLVKRTGEKVFLECVQDMDHENMFWYRQDPGLGLRLIYFSYDVKMKEKGDIPEGYSVSREKKERFSLILESASTNQTSMYLCASTYLGDRYEAFFGQGTRLTVV.

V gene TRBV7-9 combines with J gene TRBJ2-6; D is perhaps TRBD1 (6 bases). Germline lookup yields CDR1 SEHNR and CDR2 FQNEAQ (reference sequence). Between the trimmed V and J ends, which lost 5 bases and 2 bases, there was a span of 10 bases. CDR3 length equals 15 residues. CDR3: CASSPSGAGANVLTF. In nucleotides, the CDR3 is TGTGCCAGCAGCCCTTCAGGGGCTGGGGCCAACGTCCTGACTTTC.

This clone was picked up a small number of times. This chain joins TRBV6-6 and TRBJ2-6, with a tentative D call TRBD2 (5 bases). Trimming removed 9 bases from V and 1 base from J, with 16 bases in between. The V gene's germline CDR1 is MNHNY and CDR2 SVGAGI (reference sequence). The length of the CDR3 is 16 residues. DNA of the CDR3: TGTGCCAGTACCCCGGGGTATGGATCTGGGGCCAACGTCCTGACTTTC. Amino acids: CASTPGYGSGANVLTF.

In DNA form, the CDR3 reads TGTGCCAGCAGCTTCGCCGGGACAGGGGGTTACTTTCTTCCTGAGACCCAGTACTTC. Translation gives CASSFAGTGGYFLPETQYF. This sequence joins TRBV5-4 and TRBJ2-5; TRBD1 matches 11 bases. The CDR3 sequence is 19 residues long. The germline CDR1 and CDR2 sequences are SGHNT and YYREEE (reference sequence). V lost 2 bases and J lost 5; bases outside the gene matches: 17.

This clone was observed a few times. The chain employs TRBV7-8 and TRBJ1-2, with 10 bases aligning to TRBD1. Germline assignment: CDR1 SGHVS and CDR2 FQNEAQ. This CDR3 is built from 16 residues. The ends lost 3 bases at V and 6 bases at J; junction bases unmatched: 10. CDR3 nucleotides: TGTGCCAGCAGCTTCAGCCCGGGACAGGGGATGGATGGCTACACCTTC. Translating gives CASSFSPGQGMDGYTF.

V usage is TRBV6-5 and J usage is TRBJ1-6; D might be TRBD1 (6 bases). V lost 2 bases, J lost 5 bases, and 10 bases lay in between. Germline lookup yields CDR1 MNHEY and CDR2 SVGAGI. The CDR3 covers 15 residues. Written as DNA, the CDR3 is TGTGCCAGCAGTTACCTCAGGGGAGATAATTCACCCCTCCACTTT. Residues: CASSYLRGDNSPLHF.

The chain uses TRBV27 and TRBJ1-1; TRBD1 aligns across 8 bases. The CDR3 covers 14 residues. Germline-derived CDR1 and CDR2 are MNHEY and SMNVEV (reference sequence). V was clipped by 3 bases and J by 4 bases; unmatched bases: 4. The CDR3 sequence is CASSFGQGVTEAFF. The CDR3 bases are TGTGCCAGCAGTTTCGGACAGGGAGTCACTGAAGCTTTCTTT.

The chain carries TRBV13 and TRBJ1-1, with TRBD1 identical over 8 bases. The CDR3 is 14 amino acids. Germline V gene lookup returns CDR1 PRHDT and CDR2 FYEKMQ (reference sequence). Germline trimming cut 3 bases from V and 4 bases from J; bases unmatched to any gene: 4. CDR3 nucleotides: TGTGCCAGCAGCTTGGACAGGGAGCCCACTGAAGCTTTCTTT. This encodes CASSLDREPTEAFF.

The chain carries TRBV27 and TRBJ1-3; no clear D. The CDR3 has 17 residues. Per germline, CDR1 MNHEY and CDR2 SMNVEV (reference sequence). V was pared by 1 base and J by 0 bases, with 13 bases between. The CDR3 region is CASSLLAAGLSGNTIYF. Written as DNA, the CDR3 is TGTGCCAGCAGTTTATTAGCGGCCGGTCTCTCTGGAAACACCATATATTTT.

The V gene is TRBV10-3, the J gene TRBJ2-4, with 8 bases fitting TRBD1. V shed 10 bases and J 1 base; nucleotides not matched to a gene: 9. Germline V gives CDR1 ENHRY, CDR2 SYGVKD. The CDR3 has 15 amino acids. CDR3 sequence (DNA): TGTGCCACTCGACAGGGGTCTTCGGCCAAAAACATTCAGTACTTC. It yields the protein CATRQGSSAKNIQYF.

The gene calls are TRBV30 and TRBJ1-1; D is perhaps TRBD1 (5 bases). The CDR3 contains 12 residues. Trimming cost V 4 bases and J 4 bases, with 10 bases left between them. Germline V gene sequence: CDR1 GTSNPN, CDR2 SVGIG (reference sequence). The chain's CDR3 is CAWMGGGTEAFF. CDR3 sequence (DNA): TGTGCCTGGATGGGGGGGGGCACTGAAGCTTTCTTT.

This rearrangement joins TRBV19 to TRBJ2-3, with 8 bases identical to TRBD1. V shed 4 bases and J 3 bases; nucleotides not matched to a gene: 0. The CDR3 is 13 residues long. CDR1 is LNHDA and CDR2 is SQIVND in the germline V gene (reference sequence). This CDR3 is CASSNRGTDTQYF. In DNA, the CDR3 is TGTGCCAGTAGTAACAGGGGGACAGATACGCAGTATTTT.

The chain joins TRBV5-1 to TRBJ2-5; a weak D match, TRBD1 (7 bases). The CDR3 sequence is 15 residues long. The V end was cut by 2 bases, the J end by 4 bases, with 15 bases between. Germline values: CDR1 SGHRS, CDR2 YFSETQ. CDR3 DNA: TGCGCCAGCAGCTTCAGGGGGGCCGGGCCAGAGACCCAGTACTTC. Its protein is CASSFRGAGPETQYF.

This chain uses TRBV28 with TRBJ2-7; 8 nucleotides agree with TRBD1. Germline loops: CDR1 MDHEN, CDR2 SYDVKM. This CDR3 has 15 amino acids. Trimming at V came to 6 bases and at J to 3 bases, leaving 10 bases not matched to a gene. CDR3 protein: CASSYLLDRDYEQYF. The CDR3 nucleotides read TGTGCCAGCAGCTACCTTTTGGACAGGGACTACGAGCAGTACTTC. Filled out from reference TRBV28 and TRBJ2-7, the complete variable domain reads DVKVTQSSRYLVKRTGEKVFLECVQDMDHENMFWYRQDPGLGLRLIYFSYDVKMKEKGDIPEGYSVSREKKERFSLILESASTNQTSMYLCASSYLLDRDYEQYFGPGTRLTVT.

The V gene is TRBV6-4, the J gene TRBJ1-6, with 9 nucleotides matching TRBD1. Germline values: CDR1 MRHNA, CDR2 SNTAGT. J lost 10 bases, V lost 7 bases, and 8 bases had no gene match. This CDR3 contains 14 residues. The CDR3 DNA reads TGTGCCAGCAAAAGACGGGACAGGGCCTCACCCCTCCACTTT. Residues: CASKRRDRASPLHF.